Sequencing of this T cell receptor (delta chain) was carried out in a study of gamma-delta chains in newborns, infants, children. The wider study: Polyclonal expansion of innate γδ T cells after birth follows microbial exposure.

A word on this clone: This may arise from a read error, as a much more abundant clone is one base away.

TCRdb re-processed the reads via CATT. The sample comprises about 3,300 delta-chain clones, 51% of which are singletons, and roughly 16% rests with the top ten. This CDR3 spans 23 amino acids. Trimming removed 3 bases from V and 0 bases from J, with 32 bases in between. Germline CDR1 TSWWSYY, CDR2 QGS. This receptor was obtained from a child who received the measles vaccine. This sequence joins TRDV1 and TRDJ2; perhaps D is TRDD2 or TRDD3 (5 bases each). Sequencing was done on a sample of blood. CDR3 in amino acids: CALGESPGPLLEAYVSLTAQLFF. In DNA form, the CDR3 reads TGTGCTCTTGGGGAGAGTCCTGGTCCCCTACTGGAGGCTTACGTCTCTTTGACAGCACAACTCTTCTTT.